This T cell receptor (beta chain) was sequenced during a study of Ad26.COV2.S vaccination and SARS-CoV-2 variants. Noted treatment: some 20 received Ad26.COV2.S at low or high dose, single or two shots; 5 received placebo; per-sample allocation not given. Sample collection was performed on day 63 after the first vaccine or placebo injection. The table lists this clone with a count of one. Clones were sequenced by immunoSEQ multiplex PCR, and TCRdb holds only the in-frame ones, with some missing. This sample has 350,000 to 500,000 clones, with 90% found just once. The CDR3 has 16 amino acids. After removal of 5 bases from V and 1 base from J, the junction contained 7 bases not matched to a gene. Looked up from germline, CDR1 is MNHNY and CDR2 is SVGAGI (reference sequence).

The sample here was peripheral blood, taken in a trial of Ad26.COV2.S vaccine versus placebo. The origin of this receptor is a person between 18 and 65 years old who received the Ad26.COV2.S COVID-19 vaccine or a placebo. The chain combines TRBV6-6 with TRBJ2-7; 11 bases are shared with TRBD1. The CDR3 DNA sequence: TGTGCCAGCAGTCCCCGGACAGGGGGCTATTCCTACGAGCAGTACTTC. The encoded protein is CASSPRTGGYSYEQYF.